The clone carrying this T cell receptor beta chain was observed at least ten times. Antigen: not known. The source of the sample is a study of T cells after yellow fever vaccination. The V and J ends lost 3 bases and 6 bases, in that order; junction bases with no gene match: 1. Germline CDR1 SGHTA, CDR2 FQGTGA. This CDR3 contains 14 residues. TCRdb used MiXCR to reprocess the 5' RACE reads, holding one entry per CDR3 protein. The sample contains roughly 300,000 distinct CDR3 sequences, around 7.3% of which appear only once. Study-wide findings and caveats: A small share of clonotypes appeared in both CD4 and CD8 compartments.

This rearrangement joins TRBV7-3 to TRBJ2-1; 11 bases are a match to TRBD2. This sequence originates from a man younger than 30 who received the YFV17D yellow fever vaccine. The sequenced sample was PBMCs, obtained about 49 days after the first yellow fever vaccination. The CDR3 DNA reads TGTGCCAGCAGCTTTAGCGGGGGGGCCAATGAGCAGTTCTTC. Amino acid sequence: CASSFSGGANEQFF. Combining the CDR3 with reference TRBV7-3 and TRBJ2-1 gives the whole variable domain GAGVSQTPSNKVTEKGKYVELRCDPISGHTALYWYRQSLGQGPEFLIYFQGTGAADDSGLPNDRFFAVRPEGSVSTLKIQRTERGDSAVYLCASSFSGGANEQFFGPGTRLTVL.